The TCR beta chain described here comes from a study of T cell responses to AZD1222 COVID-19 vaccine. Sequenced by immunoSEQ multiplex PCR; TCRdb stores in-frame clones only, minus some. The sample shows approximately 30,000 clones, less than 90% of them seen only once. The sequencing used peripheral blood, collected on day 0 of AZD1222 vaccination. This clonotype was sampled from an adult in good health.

The CDR3 sequence: CASSLWGAAGNTIYF. For the CDR3, the DNA is TGTGCCAGCAGCTTGTGGGGAGCGGCTGGAAACACCATATATTTT. This sequence joins TRBV5-8 and TRBJ1-3; D gene unclear. The CDR3 is 15 amino acids. The V gene lost 1 base and the J gene lost 2 bases, with 10 bases spanning the gap. Germline V gene sequence: CDR1 SGHTS, CDR2 YDEGEE.